The T cell receptor (beta chain) described here comes from a study of T cell changes during pregnancy in multiple sclerosis. The CDR3 covers 14 residues. Trimming removed 4 bases from V and 4 bases from J; junction bases left unmatched: 4. CDR1 is LNHNV, CDR2 YYDKDF, per germline (reference sequence). TCRdb's table, derived via immunoSEQ multiplex PCR, lists solely in-frame clones and lacks some. This table holds under 85,000 clones, around nine tenths found once. V is TRBV15 and J is TRBJ1-5; 7 nucleotides align to TRBD1. This receptor was taken from a female donor in good health, enrolled as a control in a pregnancy study. The material sequenced was CD4+ T cells from peripheral blood mononuclear cells, taken in the third trimester of pregnancy. The CDR3 spells CATSTGTANQPQHF. In DNA, the CDR3 is TGTGCCACCAGCACCGGGACAGCAAATCAGCCCCAGCATTTT.